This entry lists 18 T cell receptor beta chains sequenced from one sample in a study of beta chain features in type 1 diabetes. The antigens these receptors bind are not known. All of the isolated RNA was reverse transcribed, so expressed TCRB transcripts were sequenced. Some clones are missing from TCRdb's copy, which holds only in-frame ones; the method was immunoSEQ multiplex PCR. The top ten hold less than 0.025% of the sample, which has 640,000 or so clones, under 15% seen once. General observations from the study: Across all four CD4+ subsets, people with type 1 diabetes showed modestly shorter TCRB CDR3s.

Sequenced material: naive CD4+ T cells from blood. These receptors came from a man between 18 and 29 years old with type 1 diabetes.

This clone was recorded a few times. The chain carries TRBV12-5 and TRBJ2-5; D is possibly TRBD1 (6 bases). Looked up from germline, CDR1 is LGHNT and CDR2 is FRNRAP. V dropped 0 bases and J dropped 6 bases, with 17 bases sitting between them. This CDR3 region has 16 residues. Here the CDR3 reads CASGLVLGQGLKTQYF. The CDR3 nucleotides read TGTGCTAGTGGTTTGGTACTAGGGCAGGGGTTGAAGACCCAGTACTTC.

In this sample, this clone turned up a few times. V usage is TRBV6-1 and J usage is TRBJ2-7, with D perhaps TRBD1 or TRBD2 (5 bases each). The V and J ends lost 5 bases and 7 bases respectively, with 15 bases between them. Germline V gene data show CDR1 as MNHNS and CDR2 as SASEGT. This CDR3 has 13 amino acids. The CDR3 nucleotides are TGTGCCAGCAGTAACCAGGGACGGAGAGAGCAGTACTTC. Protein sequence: CASSNQGRREQYF.

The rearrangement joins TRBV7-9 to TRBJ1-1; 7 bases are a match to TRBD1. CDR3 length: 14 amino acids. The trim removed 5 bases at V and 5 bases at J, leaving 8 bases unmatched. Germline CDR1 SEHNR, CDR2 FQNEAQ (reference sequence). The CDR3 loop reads CASSPTGERTEAFF. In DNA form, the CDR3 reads TGTGCCAGCAGCCCCACAGGGGAGCGGACTGAAGCTTTCTTT.

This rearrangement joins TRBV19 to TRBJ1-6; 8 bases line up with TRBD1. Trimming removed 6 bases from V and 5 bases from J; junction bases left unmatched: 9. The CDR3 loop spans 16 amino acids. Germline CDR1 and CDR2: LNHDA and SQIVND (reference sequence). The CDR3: CASSQGAPPNNSPLHF. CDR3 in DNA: TGTGCCAGTAGCCAGGGGGCTCCGCCTAATAATTCACCCCTCCACTTT.

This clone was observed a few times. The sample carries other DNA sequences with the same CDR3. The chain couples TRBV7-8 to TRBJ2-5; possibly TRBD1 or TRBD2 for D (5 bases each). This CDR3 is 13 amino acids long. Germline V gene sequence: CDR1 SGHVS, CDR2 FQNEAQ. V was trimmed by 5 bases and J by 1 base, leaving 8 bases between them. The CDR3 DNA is TGTGCCAGCAGCCGGGACGGCCAAGAGACCCAGTACTTC. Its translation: CASSRDGQETQYF.

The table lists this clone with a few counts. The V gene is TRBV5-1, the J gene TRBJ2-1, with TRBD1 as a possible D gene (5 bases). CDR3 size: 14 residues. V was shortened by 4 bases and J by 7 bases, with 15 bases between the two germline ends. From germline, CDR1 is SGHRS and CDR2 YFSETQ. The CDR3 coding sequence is TGCGCCAGCAGCCCCCGACAGCTAGGGAATGAGCAGTTCTTC. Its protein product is CASSPRQLGNEQFF.

CDR3 coding DNA: TGTGCCAGCAGCTGGGGACAGCATGAGACCCAGTACTTC. It translates to CASSWGQHETQYF. This sequence joins TRBV11-2 and TRBJ2-5; 7 nucleotides agree with TRBD1. Germline V CDR1 and CDR2: SGHAT, FQNNGV. The CDR3 length is 13 residues. The ends lost 4 bases at V and 5 bases at J; junction bases unmatched: 4.

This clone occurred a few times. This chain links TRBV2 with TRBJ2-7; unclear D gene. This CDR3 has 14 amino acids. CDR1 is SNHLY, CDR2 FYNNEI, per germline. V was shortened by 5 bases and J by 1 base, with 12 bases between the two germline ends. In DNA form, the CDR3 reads TGTGCCAGCAGTCCTGACCGGGCATCCTACGAGCAGTACTTC. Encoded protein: CASSPDRASYEQYF.

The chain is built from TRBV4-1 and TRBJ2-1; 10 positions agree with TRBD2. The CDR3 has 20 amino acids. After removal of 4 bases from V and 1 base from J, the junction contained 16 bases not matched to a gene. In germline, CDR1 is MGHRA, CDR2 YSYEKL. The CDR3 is CASSLVSTYSSGGSYNEQFF. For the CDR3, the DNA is TGCGCCAGCAGCCTAGTTTCGACGTATTCTAGCGGGGGTTCCTACAATGAGCAGTTCTTC.

The CDR3 loop reads CASSPLAEGGVYEQYF. CDR3 nucleotide sequence: TGCGCCAGCAGCCCCCTAGCGGAGGGGGGAGTCTACGAGCAGTACTTC. This rearrangement joins TRBV5-1 to TRBJ2-7; possibly TRBD2 for D (7 bases). This CDR3 is built from 16 residues. The V end was cut by 4 bases, the J end by 3 bases, with 20 bases between. Germline V gene lookup returns CDR1 SGHRS and CDR2 YFSETQ.

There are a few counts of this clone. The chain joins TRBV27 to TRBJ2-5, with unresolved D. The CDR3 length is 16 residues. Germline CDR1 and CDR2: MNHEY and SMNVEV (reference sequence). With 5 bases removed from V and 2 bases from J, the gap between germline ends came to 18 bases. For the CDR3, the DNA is TGTGCCAGCAGTCTCGCCTCCGTGAGTCGACAAGAGACCCAGTACTTC. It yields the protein CASSLASVSRQETQYF.

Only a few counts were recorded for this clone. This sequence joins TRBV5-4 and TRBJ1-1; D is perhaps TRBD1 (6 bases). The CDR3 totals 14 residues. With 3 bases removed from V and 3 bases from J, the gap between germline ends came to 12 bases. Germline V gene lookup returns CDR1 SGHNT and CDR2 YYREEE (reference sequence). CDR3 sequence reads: CASSSGQGHTEAFF. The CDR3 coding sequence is TGTGCCAGCAGCTCGGGCCAGGGGCACACTGAAGCTTTCTTT.

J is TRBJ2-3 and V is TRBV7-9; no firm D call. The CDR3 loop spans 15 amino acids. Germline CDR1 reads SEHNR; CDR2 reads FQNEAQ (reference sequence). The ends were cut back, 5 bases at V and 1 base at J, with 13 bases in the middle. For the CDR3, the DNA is TGTGCCAGCAGCCCCCGTGGCAGCGGCACAGATACGCAGTATTTT. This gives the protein CASSPRGSGTDTQYF.

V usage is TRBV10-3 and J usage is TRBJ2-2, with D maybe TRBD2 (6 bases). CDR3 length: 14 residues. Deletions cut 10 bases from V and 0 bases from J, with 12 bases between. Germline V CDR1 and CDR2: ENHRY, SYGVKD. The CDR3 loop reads CATTGLTNTGELFF. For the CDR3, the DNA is TGTGCCACAACAGGACTAACGAACACCGGGGAGCTGTTTTTT.

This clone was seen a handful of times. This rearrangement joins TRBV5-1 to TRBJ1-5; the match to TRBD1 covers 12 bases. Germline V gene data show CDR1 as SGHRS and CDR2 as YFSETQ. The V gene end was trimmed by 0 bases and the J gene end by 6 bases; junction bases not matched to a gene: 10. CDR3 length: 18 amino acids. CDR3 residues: CASSLAPSGQGASQPQHF. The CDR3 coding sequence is TGCGCCAGCAGCTTGGCCCCCTCGGGACAGGGGGCGAGTCAGCCCCAGCATTTT.

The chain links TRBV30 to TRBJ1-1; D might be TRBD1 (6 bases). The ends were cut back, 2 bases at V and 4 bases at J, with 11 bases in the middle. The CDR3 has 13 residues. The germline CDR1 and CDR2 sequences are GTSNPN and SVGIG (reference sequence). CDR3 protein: CAWSTQGPTEAFF. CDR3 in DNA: TGTGCCTGGAGTACCCAGGGGCCCACTGAAGCTTTCTTT.

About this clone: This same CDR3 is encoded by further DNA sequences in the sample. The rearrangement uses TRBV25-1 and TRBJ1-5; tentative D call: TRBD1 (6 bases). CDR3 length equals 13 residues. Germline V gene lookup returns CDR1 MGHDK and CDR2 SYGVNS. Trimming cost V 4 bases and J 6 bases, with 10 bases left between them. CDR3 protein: CASSGGGGQPQHF. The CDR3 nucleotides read TGTGCCAGCAGTGGGGGGGGCGGTCAGCCCCAGCATTTT.

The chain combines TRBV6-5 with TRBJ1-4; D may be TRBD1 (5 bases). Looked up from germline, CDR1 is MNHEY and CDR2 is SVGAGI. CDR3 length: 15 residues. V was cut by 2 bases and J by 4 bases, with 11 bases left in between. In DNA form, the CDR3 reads TGTGCCAGCAGTTACAGACAGCTTAATAATGAAAAACTGTTTTTT. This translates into CASSYRQLNNEKLFF.